This T cell receptor beta chain appears in the sequencing data of a study of T-cell reconstitution after alpha-beta-depleted transplantation in children. Looked up from germline, CDR1 is MGHDK and CDR2 is SYGVNS. The germline V and J ends were trimmed by 1 base and 2 bases, with 12 bases remaining between them. CDR3 size: 15 residues. As it was prepared, the TCRbeta library received unique molecular identifiers. TCRdb processed the PCR reads anew with MiXCR; each CDR3 protein has one entry. Counted here are 300,000 to 350,000 distinct CDR3 sequences, around 25% occurring once; the ten biggest clones make up 9.5% to 13%.

This TCR was recovered from a male patient between 5 and 17 years old who had a stem cell transplant for acute lymphoblastic leukemia, so the T cells may come from the graft donor. The V call is TRBV25-1, the J call TRBJ2-7; D is perhaps TRBD1 (6 bases). This material consisted of PBMCs, mostly from graft donor cells, taken 180 days after TCRalphabeta/CD19-depleted stem cell transplant. Here the CDR3 reads CASSEFGQLTYEQYF. The DNA of the CDR3 is TGTGCCAGCAGTGAATTTGGACAGCTCACCTACGAGCAGTACTTC.